This paragraph reports one TCR beta chain. Its antigen is unknown. Healthy individuals who donated bone marrow served as the donors. 13 Jbeta primers and 60 Vbeta primers were used for the PCR. Data came from immunoSEQ multiplex PCR; TCRdb stores just in-frame clones and leaves some out. The data contain around 92,000 clones, 60% to 85% of them singletons. This CDR3 has 15 amino acids. Unmatched junction bases numbered 5, after V lost 0 bases and J lost 11 bases. Germline V gene sequence: CDR1 MNHEY, CDR2 SVGAGI. This sample stems from a study of cytomegalovirus exposure and HLA in healthy donors. Whole-study results and caveats: Among TCR beta chains, those listed as cytomegalovirus-associated numbered about 150.

The chain is built from TRBV6-5 and TRBJ1-6, with TRBD1 matching over 9 bases. The receptor was derived from a man aged 60-69 years in good health and CMV-seropositive. Sequenced sample: PBMCs. The CDR3 loop reads CASSYSGQGQTPLHF. Here the CDR3 DNA reads TGTGCCAGCAGTTACTCCGGACAGGGGCAGACACCCCTCCACTTT.